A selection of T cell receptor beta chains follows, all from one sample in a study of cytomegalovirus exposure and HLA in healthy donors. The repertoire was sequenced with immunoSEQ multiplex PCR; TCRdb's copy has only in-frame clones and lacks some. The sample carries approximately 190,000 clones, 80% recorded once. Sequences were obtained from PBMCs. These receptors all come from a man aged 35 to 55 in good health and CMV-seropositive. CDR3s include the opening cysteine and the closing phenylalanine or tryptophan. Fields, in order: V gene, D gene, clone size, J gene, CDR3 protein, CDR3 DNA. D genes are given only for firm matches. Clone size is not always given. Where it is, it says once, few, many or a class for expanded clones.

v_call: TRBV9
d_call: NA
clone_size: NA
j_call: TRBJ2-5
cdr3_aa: CASSVTGLWETQYF
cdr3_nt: TGTGCCAGCAGCGTTACAGGGCTGTGGGAGACCCAGTACTTC

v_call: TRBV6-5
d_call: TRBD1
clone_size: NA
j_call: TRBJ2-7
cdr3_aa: CASSTRTGGDEQYF
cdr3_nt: TGTGCCAGCAGTACGCGGACAGGGGGTGACGAGCAGTACTTC

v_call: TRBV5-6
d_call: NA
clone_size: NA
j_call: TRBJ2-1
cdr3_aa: CASGGTVEQFF
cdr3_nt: TGTGCCAGCGGGGGGACGGTTGAGCAGTTCTTC

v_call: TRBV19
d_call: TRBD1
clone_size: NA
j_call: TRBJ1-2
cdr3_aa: CASGQGGGYGYTF
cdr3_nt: TGTGCCAGCGGACAGGGGGGTGGCTATGGCTACACCTTC

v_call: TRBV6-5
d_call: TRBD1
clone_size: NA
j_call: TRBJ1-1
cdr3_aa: CASRRTGASTEAFF
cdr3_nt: TGTGCCAGCAGGCGGACAGGGGCCTCCACTGAAGCTTTCTTT

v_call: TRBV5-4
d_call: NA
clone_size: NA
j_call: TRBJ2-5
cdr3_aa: CASSADQGRQETQYF
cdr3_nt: TGTGCCAGCAGCGCGGACCAAGGGAGACAAGAGACCCAGTACTTC

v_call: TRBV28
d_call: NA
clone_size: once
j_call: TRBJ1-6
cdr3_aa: CASTLRGSPLHF
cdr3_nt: TGTGCCAGCACCCTCCGCGGTTCACCCCTCCACTTT

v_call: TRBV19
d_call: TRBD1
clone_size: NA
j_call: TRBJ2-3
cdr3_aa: CASSIGQGALDTQYF
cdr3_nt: TGTGCCAGTAGTATAGGACAGGGGGCGTTAGATACGCAGTATTTT

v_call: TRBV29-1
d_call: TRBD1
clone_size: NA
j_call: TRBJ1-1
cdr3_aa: CSVEGTGGSNTEAFF
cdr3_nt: TGCAGCGTTGAAGGGACAGGGGGGTCGAACACTGAAGCTTTCTTT

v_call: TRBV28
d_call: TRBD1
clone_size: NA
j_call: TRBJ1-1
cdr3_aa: CASRQGDTEAFF
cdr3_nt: TGTGCCAGCAGACAGGGGGACACTGAAGCTTTCTTT

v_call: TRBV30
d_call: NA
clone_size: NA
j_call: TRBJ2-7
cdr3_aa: CAWSPGGSEQYF
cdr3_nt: TGTGCCTGGAGCCCCGGAGGGTCTGAGCAGTACTTC

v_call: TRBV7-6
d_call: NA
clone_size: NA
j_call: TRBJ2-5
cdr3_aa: CASSLDPTLGETQYF
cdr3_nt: TGTGCCAGCAGCTTAGATCCCACCCTCGGGGAGACCCAGTACTTC

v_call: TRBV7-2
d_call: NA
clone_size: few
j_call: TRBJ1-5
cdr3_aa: CASSLAGGGTQPQHF
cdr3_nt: TGTGCCAGCAGCTTAGCCGGGGGTGGCACTCAGCCCCAGCATTTT

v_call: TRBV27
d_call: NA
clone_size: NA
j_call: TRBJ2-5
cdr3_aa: CASSPRQWQETQYF
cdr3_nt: TGTGCCAGCAGTCCACGACAATGGCAAGAGACCCAGTACTTC

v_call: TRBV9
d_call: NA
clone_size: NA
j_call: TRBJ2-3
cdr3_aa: CASSELRMGTDTQYF
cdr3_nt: TGTGCCAGCTCCGAGCTCAGGATGGGCACAGATACGCAGTATTTT

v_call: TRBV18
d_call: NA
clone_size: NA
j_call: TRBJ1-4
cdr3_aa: CASSHDFRVNNEKLFF
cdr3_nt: TGTGCCAGCTCCCACGACTTTCGAGTTAATAATGAAAAACTGTTTTTT

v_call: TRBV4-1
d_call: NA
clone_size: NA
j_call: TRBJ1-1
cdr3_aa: CASSQDLGHLNTEAFF
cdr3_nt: TGCGCCAGCAGCCAAGATCTGGGGCACCTGAACACTGAAGCTTTCTTT

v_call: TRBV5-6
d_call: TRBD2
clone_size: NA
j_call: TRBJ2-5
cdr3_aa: CASSLRGGRSWETQYF
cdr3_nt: TGTGCCAGCAGCTTGCGCGGGGGGCGGTCCTGGGAGACCCAGTACTTC

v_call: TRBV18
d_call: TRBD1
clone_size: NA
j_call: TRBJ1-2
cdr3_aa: CASSLTGTGVSTNYGYTF
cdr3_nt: TGTGCCAGCTCACTGACCGGGACAGGAGTTTCAACTAACTATGGCTACACCTTC

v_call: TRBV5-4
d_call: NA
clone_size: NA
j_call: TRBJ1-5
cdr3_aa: CASSLGTDQPQHF
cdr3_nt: TGTGCCAGCAGCTTGGGGACAGATCAGCCCCAGCATTTT

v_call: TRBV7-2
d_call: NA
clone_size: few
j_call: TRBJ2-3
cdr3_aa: CASSRDPRDTQYF
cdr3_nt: TGTGCCAGCAGCCGAGACCCGAGGGATACGCAGTATTTT

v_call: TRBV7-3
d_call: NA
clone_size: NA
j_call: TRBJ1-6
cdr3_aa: CASSSMGGAGTPLHF
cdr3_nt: TGTGCCAGCAGCTCGATGGGGGGGGCAGGGACACCCCTCCACTTT

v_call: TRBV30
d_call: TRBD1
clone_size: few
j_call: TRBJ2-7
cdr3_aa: CAWSYGQGGEQYF
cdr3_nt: TGTGCCTGGAGTTACGGACAGGGAGGTGAGCAGTACTTC

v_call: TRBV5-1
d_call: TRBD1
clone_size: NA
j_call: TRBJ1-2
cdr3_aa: CASSGPGGNYGYTF
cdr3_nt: TGCGCCAGCAGCGGACCAGGGGGGAACTATGGCTACACCTTC

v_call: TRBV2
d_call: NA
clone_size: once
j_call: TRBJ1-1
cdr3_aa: CASRGTEAFF
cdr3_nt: TGTGCCAGTAGAGGGACTGAAGCTTTCTTT

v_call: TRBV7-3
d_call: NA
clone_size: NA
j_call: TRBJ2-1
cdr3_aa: CASSLRGRGDEQFF
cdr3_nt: TGTGCCAGCAGCTTAAGAGGCAGGGGGGATGAGCAGTTCTTC

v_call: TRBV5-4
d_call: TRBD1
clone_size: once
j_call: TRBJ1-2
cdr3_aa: CASSLPAGGAGYGYTF
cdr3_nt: TGTGCCAGCAGCTTGCCCGCAGGGGGCGCGGGCTATGGCTACACCTTC

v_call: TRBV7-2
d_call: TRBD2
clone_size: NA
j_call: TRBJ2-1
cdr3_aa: CASSLGRLAGWSYNEQFF
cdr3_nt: TGTGCCAGCAGCTTAGGGAGACTAGCGGGGTGGTCCTACAATGAGCAGTTCTTC

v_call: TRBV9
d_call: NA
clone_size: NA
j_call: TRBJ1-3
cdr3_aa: CASSVALNGNTIYF
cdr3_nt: TGTGCCAGCAGCGTGGCTCTCAATGGAAACACCATATATTTT

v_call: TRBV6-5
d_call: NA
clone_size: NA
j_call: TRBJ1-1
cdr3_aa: CASSFSRGNTEAFF
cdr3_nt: TGTGCCAGCAGTTTTTCCAGGGGGAACACTGAAGCTTTCTTT

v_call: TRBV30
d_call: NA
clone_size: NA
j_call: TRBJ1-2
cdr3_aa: CAWGPTALGYGYTF
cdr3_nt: TGTGCCTGGGGGCCGACAGCCCTTGGCTATGGCTACACCTTC

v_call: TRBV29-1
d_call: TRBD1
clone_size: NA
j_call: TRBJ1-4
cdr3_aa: CSARQGELFF
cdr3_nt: TGCAGCGCTCGACAGGGAGAACTGTTTTTT

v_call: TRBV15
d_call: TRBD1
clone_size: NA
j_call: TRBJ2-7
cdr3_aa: CATSNHGTGGYEQYF
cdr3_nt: TGTGCCACCAGCAACCACGGGACAGGGGGTTACGAGCAGTACTTC

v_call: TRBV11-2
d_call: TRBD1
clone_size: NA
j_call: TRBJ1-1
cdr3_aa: CASSLGRQGGRAFF
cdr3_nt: TGTGCCAGCAGCTTAGGCCGACAGGGCGGTCGAGCTTTCTTT

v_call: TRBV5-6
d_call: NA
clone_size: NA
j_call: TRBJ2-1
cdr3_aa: CASSLEGVYNEQFF
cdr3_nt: TGTGCCAGCAGCTTGGAAGGGGTCTACAATGAGCAGTTCTTC

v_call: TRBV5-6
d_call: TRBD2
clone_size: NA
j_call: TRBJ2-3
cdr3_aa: CASSFQPSGSTDTQYF
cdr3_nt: TGTGCCAGCAGCTTTCAGCCTAGCGGAAGCACAGATACGCAGTATTTT

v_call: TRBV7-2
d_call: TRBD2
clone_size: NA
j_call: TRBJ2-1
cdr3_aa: CASSFRTSGWPEQFF
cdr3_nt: TGTGCCAGCAGCTTCCGGACTAGCGGTTGGCCTGAGCAGTTCTTC

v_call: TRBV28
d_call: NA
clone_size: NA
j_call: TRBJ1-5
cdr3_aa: CASSFSGVGNQPQHF
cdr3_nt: TGTGCCAGCAGTTTTAGTGGTGTGGGCAATCAGCCCCAGCATTTT

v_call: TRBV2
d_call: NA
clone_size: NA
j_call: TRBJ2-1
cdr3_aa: CASKEDSRDNEQFF
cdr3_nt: TGTGCCAGCAAAGAGGACAGCCGGGACAATGAGCAGTTCTTC

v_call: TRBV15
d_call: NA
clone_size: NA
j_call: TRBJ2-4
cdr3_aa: CATSRVTPAANIQYF
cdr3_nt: TGTGCCACCAGCAGAGTCACCCCTGCTGCGAACATTCAGTACTTC

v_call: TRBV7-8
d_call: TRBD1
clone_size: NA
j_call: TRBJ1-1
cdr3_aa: CASSSHPREDRRPVRAFF
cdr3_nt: TGTGCCAGCAGCTCCCACCCAAGAGAGGACAGGAGGCCCGTGAGGGCTTTCTTT

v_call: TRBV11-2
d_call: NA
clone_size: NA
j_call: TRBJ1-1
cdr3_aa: CASSLSVARTEAFF
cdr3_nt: TGTGCCAGCAGCTTAAGTGTGGCGAGGACTGAAGCTTTCTTT

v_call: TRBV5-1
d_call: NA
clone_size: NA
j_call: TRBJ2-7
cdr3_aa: CASSLQAGSYEQYF
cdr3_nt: TGCGCCAGCAGCTTGCAAGCGGGTTCCTACGAGCAGTACTTC

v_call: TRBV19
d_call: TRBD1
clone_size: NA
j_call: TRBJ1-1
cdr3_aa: CASSIFGQGAGGTEAFF
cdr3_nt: TGTGCCAGTAGTATTTTTGGACAGGGGGCTGGGGGCACTGAAGCTTTCTTT

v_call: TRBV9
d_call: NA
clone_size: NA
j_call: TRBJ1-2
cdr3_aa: CASSVGGAYGYTF
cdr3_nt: TGTGCCAGCAGCGTAGGCGGAGCCTATGGCTACACCTTC

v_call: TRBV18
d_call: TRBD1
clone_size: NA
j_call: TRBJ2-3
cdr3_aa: CASSPGTGSTDTQYF
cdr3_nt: TGTGCCAGCTCACCAGGGACAGGGAGCACAGATACGCAGTATTTT

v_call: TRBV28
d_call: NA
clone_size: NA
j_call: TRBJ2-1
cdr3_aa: CASSWGDSQFF
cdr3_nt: TGTGCCAGCAGCTGGGGAGACTCCCAGTTCTTC

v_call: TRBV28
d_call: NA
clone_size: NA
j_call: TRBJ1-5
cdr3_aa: CASSPLVGQGNQPQHF
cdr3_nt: TGTGCCAGCAGCCCGCTCGTGGGACAAGGCAATCAGCCCCAGCATTTT

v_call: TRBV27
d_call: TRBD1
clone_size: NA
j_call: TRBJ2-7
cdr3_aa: CASSFTGGYTYEQYF
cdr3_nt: TGTGCCAGCAGTTTCACAGGGGGGTATACCTACGAGCAGTACTTC